The T cell receptor beta chain described here comes from a study of blood T cell repertoires in COVID-19 (dated by TCRdb to between 2020 and 2021). Some background on the complete study: Samples covering the acute and convalescent phases of COVID-19 were provided by collaborators in the United States, Italy and Spain. The material from the prospective study consisted of cDNA or gDNA derived from T cells, B-cell-depleted T cells, or PBMCs. The dataset comprised deeply sampled blood TCRbeta repertoires from subjects exposed to, actively infected with, or recovered from COVID-19. The repertoires were released in a freely available public database intended as a resource for research on the immune response to SARS-CoV-2. Samples came from the ongoing ImmuneRACE study (first 160 participants) plus 1,254 subjects from 6 global collaborators. A de-identified subject ID, COVID-19 status, age in years and sex were almost always included in the sample metadata. Where HLA class I and class II types were available, the types were taken from metadata supplied by the sample provider, not from assay-based typing.

The collaborating institutions used their own protocols to collect whole blood in K2EDTA tubes. For TCRbeta analysis, collaborators shipped samples in one of three forms: frozen whole blood, isolated PBMCs, or DNA extracted from either of those sample types. From the cysteine through the phenylalanine, the CDR3 covers 14 amino acids. The CDR3 DNA has 42 bases and is translated from base 1. The germline V gene supplies CDR1 SGHAT and CDR2 FQNNGV. The investigation overall reported the following: How much clinical and demographic metadata was included differed by source and by participant, and the metadata was provided uncurated.

TCRbeta CDR3 regions were amplified from genomic DNA by means of the immunoSEQ Assay, a bias-controlled multiplex PCR. In the authors' own workflow: Nucleated cell counts per sample were estimated from amplification of reference gene primers within the assay. To quantify the absolute abundance of each unique TCRbeta CDR3 rearrangement, sequence reads were collapsed and filtered. For each sample, productive Simpson clonality was calculated as the square root of Simpson's diversity index over productive rearrangements. Sourced from immuneACCESS, this table was stored by TCRdb with only in-frame sequences that have V and J called. A share of the clones is absent; for the studies checked, an unresolved V gene accounts for under half, and the remainder has no known explanation. The V and J calls and clone size come from that table; D and trimming were worked out from the DNA. The sample profile shows about 76,000 clones; around 78% of them were found once. 15% of the sample goes to the ten largest clones.

To note about this clone: Which antigen it targets is not known. An end of the junction differs from the germline gene, which may be a read error.

The material sequenced was peripheral blood. This clonotype originated in a human donor in a cohort sampled during active COVID-19. This chain joins TRBV11-2 to TRBJ1-3, and TRBD1 aligns with 9 junction nucleotides. The DNA sequence follows: TGTGCCAGCACCTTAACAGGGGGCGGAAACACCATATATTTT. Translated, it reads CASTLTGGGNTIYF.